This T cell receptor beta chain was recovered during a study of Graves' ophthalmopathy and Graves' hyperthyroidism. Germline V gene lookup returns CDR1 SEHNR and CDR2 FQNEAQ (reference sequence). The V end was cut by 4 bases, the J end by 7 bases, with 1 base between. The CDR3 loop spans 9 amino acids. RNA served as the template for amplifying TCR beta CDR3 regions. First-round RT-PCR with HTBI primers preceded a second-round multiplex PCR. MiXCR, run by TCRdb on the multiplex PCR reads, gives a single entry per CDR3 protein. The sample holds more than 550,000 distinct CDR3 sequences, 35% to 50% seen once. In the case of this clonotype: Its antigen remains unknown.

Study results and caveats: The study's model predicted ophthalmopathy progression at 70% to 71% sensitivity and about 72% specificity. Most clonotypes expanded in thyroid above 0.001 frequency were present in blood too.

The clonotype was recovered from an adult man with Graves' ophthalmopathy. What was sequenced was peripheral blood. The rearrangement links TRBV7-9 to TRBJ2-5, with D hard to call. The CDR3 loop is CASSWTQYF. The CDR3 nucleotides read TGTGCCAGCAGCTGGACCCAGTACTTC.